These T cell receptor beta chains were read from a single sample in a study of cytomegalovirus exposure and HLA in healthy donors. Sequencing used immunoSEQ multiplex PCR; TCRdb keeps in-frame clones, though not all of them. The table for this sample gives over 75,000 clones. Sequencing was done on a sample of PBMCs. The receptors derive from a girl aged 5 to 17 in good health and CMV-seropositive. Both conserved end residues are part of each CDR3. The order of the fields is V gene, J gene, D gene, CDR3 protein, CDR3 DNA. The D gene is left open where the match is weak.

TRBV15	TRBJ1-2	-	CATSVRDNYPPYNF	TGTGCCACCAGCGTCCGGGACAACTACCCCCCGTATAATTTC
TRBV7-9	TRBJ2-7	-	CASRGAGNSYEQYF	TGTGCCAGCCGCGGGGCAGGAAACTCCTACGAGCAGTACTTC
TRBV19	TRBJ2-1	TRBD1	CASSWDTGEELNEQFF	TGTGCCAGTAGTTGGGACACAGGGGAAGAACTCAATGAGCAGTTCTTC
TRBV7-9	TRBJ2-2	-	CASSFSTANTGELFF	TGTGCCAGCAGCTTTAGTACGGCGAACACCGGGGAGCTGTTTTTT
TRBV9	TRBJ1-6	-	CASSVGSSYNSPLHF	TGTGCCAGCAGCGTTGGGAGCTCCTATAATTCACCCCTCCACTTT
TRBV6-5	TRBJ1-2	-	CASSYSSTGYYGYTF	TGTGCCAGCAGTTACTCGTCGACAGGCTACTATGGCTACACCTTC
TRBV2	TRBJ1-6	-	CASSDPSNSPLHF	TGTGCCAGCAGTGACCCATCTAATTCACCCCTCCACTTT
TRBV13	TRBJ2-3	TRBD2	CASSFPGTSEVTQYF	TGTGCCAGCAGCTTCCCCGGGACTAGCGAGGTCACGCAGTATTTT
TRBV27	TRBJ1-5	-	CASSRRASNQPQHF	TGTGCCAGCAGTAGGAGGGCAAGCAATCAGCCCCAGCATTTT
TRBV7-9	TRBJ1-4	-	CASSLRGSDNEKLFF	TGTGCCAGCAGCTTGAGAGGCTCCGATAATGAAAAACTGTTTTTT
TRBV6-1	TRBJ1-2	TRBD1	CASRTRGTNYGYTF	TGTGCCAGCAGAACCAGGGGGACTAACTATGGCTACACCTTC
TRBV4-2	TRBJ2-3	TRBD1	CASSQEPDRGFTDTQYF	TGTGCCAGCAGCCAAGAGCCGGACAGGGGGTTTACAGATACGCAGTATTTT
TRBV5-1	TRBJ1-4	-	CASSLESGHNEKLFF	TGCGCCAGCAGCTTGGAATCGGGACACAATGAAAAACTGTTTTTT
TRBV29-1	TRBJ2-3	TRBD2	CSISSGGGTTDTQYF	TGCAGCATATCTAGCGGGGGGGGAACCACAGATACGCAGTATTTT
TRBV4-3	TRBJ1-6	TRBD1	CASSQNGQGNSPLHF	TGCGCCAGCAGCCAGAATGGACAGGGAAATTCACCCCTACACTTT
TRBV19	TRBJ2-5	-	CASREQGQETQYF	TGTGCCAGTAGAGAACAGGGTCAAGAGACCCAGTACTTC
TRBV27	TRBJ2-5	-	CASSFRDSDKTQYF	TGTGCCAGCAGTTTCCGGGACTCCGATAAGACCCAGTACTTC